A single T cell receptor beta chain is shown here with its context. The antigen it binds to is not known. Base qualities are missing; no much larger clone stands one base away. This specimen comes from a study of blood T cell repertoires in COVID-19 (dated by TCRdb to 2020 to 2022). With respect to the entire study: Samples covering the acute and convalescent phases of COVID-19 were provided by collaborators in the United States, Italy and Spain. Sample metadata almost always included a de-identified subject ID, COVID-19 status, age in years and sex. The material from the prospective study consisted of cDNA or gDNA derived from T cells, B-cell-depleted T cells, or PBMCs. The dataset comprised deeply sampled blood TCRbeta repertoires from subjects exposed to, actively infected with, or recovered from COVID-19. Where available, HLA class I and class II types were taken from metadata supplied by the sample provider and were not determined by assay-based typing. The samples were drawn from two sources: the first 160 participants of the ongoing ImmuneRACE study, and 1,000 to 1,500 subjects contributed by 6 global collaborators. The repertoires were released in a freely available public database intended as a resource for research on the immune response to SARS-CoV-2. What the work shows at the level of the full study, not this receptor alone: The quantity of clinical and demographic metadata differed by source and by participant and was supplied without curation.

TCRbeta CDR3 regions were amplified from genomic DNA by means of the immunoSEQ Assay, a bias-controlled multiplex PCR. Per the source publication's procedure: The number of nucleated cells in each sample was estimated by amplification of reference gene primers within the assay. To quantify the absolute abundance of each unique TCRbeta CDR3 rearrangement, sequence reads were collapsed and filtered. Productive Simpson clonality was computed per sample as the square root of Simpson's diversity index over productive rearrangements. Sourced from immuneACCESS, this table was stored by TCRdb with only in-frame sequences that have V and J called. A share of the clones is absent; for the studies checked, an unresolved V gene accounts for under half, and the remainder has no known explanation. Clonal size and the V and J genes are those of that table, whereas D and trimming came from the DNA. A total of roughly 120,000 clones appear in this sample, 88% of them only once. Less than 3.5% of the sample is taken by the ten largest.

The CDR3 runs 17 amino acids, cysteine and phenylalanine included. Only CDR3 DNA remains: 51 bases, in frame from the first base. The germline V gene (reference sequence) specifies SGHNT as CDR1 and YYREEE as CDR2. Compared with germline, V lacks 5 bases and J lacks 9 bases; bases without a gene match: 12. Each collaborating institution followed its own protocols to collect whole blood in K2EDTA tubes. For TCRbeta analysis, collaborators shipped samples in one of three forms: frozen whole blood, isolated PBMCs, or DNA extracted from either of those sample types. The clonotype originates from a woman between 45 and 60 years old with acute or convalescent COVID-19. Recombination connected TRBV5-4 to TRBJ2-4; the junction holds 15 bases that match TRBD2. The sequenced material came from peripheral blood. This receptor carries the CDR3 CASSSGLAGGLVSIQYF. The DNA sequence is TGTGCCAGCAGTTCAGGACTAGCGGGAGGGCTAGTCAGCATTCAGTACTTC.